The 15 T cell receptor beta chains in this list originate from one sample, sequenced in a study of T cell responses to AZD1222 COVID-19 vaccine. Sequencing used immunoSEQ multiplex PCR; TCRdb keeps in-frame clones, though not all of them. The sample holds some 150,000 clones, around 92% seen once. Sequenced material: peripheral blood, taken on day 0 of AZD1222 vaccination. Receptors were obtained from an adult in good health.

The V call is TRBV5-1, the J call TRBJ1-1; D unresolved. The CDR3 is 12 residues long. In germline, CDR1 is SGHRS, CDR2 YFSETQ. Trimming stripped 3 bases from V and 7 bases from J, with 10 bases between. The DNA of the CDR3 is TGCGCCAGCAGCTCTACAAGAGGTGAAGCTTTCTTT. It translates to CASSSTRGEAFF.

The CDR3 protein is CASSPPGRYTGDEQFF. In DNA form, the CDR3 reads TGTGCCAGCTCACCACCGGGGCGGTATACTGGGGATGAGCAGTTCTTC. The V call is TRBV18, the J call TRBJ2-1; tentative D call: TRBD1 (5 bases). The CDR3 extends over 16 amino acids. The V and J ends lost 0 bases and 8 bases respectively, with 17 bases between them. Germline CDR1 reads KGHSH; CDR2 reads LQKENI. The full variable domain, rest sourced from reference TRBV18 and TRBJ2-1, is NAGVMQNPRHLVRRRGQEARLRCSPMKGHSHVYWYRQLPEEGLKFMVYLQKENIIDESGMPKERFSAEFPKEGPSILRIQQVVRGDSAAYFCASSPPGRYTGDEQFFGPGTRLTVL.

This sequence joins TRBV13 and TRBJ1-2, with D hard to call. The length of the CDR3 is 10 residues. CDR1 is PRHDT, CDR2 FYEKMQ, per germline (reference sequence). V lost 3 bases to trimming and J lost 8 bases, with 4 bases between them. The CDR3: CASSFHGYTF. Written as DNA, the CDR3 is TGTGCCAGCAGCTTTCACGGCTACACCTTC.

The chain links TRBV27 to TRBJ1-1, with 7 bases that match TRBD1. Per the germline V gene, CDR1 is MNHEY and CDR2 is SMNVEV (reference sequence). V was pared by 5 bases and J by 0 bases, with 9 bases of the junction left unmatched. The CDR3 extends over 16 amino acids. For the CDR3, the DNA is TGTGCCAGCAGTCCCACCCCCGGGACAGTGAACACTGAAGCTTTCTTT. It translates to CASSPTPGTVNTEAFF.

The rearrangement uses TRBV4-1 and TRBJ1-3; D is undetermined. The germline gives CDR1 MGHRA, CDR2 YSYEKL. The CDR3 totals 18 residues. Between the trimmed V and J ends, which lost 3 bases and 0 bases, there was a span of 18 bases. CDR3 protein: CASSQHLPTSVSGNTIYF. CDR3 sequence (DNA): TGCGCCAGCAGCCAGCACCTCCCGACATCCGTCTCTGGAAACACCATATATTTT.

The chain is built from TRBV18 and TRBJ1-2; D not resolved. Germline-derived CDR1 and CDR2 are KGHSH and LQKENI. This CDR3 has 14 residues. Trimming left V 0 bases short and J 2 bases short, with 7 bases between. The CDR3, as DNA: TGTGCCAGCTCACCACCGGCCAGAAACTATGGCTACACCTTC. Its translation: CASSPPARNYGYTF.

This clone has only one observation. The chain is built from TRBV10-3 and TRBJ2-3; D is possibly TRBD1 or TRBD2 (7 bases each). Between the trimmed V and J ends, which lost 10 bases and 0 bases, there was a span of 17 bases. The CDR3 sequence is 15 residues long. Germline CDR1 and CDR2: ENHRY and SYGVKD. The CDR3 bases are TGTGCCACCGGGGGGACAGCGGGCAGCACAGATACGCAGTATTTT. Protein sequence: CATGGTAGSTDTQYF.

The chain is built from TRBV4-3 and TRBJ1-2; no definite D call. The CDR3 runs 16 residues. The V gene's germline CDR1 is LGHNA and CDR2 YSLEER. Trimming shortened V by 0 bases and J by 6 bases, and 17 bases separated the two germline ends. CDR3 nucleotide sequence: TGCGCCAGCAGCCAAGACCTAAGCGGACGGTATCATGGCTACACCTTC. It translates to CASSQDLSGRYHGYTF.

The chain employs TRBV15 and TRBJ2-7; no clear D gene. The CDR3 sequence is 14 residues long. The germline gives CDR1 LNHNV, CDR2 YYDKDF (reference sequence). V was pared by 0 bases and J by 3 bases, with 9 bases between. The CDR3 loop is CATSRDLKGYEQYF. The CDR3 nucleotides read TGTGCCACCAGCAGAGATCTGAAGGGCTACGAGCAGTACTTC.

CDR3 protein: CASSYFGTNYGYTF. The CDR3 bases are TGTGCCAGCAGTTACTTCGGGACAAACTATGGCTACACCTTC. This sequence joins TRBV6-5 and TRBJ1-2; weak D call: TRBD1 (6 bases). V lost 1 base to trimming and J lost 2 bases, with 8 bases between them. In germline, CDR1 is MNHEY, CDR2 SVGAGI. The CDR3 length is 14 residues.

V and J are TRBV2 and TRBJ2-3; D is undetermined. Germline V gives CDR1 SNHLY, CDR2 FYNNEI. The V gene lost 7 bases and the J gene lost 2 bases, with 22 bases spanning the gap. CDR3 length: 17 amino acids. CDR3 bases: TGTGCCAGCAAAATTAGTCCGCAGACTTCTTACACAGATACGCAGTATTTT. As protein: CASKISPQTSYTDTQYF.

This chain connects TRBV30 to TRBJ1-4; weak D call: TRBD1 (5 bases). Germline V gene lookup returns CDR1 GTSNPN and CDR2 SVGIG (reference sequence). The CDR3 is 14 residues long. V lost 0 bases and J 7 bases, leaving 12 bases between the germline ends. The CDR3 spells CAWSVGGGGEKLFF. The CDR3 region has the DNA TGTGCCTGGAGTGTCGGGGGAGGAGGTGAAAAACTGTTTTTT.

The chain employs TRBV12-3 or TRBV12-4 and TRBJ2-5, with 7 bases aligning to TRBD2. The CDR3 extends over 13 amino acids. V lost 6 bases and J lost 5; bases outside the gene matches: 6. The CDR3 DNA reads TGTGCCAGCAGCCCCAGGGAGGGGGAGACCCAGTACTTC. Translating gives CASSPREGETQYF.

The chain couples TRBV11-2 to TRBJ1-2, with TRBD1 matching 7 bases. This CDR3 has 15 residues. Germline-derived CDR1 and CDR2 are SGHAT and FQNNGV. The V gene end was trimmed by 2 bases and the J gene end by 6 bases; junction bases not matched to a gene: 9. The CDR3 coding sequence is TGTGCCAGCAGCTTATTTGAGGGGGCGAGTGATGGCTACACCTTC. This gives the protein CASSLFEGASDGYTF.

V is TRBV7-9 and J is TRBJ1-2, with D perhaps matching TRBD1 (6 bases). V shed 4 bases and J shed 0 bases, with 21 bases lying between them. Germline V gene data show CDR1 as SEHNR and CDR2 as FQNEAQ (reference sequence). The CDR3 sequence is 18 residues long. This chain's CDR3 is CASSSFPIQGTANYGYTF. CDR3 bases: TGTGCCAGCAGCTCCTTTCCGATACAGGGAACAGCTAACTATGGCTACACCTTC.